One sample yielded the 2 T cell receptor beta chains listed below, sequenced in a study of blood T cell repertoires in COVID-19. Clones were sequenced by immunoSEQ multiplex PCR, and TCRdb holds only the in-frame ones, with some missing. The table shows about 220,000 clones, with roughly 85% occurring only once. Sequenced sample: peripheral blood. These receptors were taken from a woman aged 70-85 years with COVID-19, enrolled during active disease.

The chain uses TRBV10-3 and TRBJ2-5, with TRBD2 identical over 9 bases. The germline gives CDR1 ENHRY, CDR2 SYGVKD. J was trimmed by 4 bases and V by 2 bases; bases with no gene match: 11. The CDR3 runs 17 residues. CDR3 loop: CAISEVGKAGGGETQYF. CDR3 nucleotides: TGTGCCATCAGTGAGGTGGGGAAAGCGGGAGGAGGAGAGACCCAGTACTTC.

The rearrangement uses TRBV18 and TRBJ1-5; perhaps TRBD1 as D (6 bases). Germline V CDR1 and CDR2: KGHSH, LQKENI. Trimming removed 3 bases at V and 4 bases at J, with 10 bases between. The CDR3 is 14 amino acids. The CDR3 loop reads CASSPWTVNQPQHF. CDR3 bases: TGTGCCAGCTCACCGTGGACAGTGAATCAGCCCCAGCATTTT.